One sample yielded the 7 T cell receptor delta chains listed below, sequenced in a study of delta chain sequences of gamma delta T cells. TCRdb re-identified clones in the 5' RACE reads via CATT. The data contain more than 2,500 delta-chain clones, around 6.3% of them singletons. Sequencing was performed on either unsorted cells or a sorted T cell fraction (not recorded which). The receptors were gathered from a human donor in good health.

This chain uses TRDV2 with TRDJ1, with 8 nucleotides matching TRDD3. Germline values: CDR1 GEAIGNYY, CDR2 EKD. The V gene end was trimmed by 2 bases and the J gene end by 4 bases; junction bases not matched to a gene: 26. The CDR3 loop spans 21 amino acids. CDR3 sequence (DNA): TGTGCCTGTGACATCCTAGTCTCCGAAGGGATACGCTGGAGTGGGGGCGATAAACTCATCTTT. Protein sequence: CACDILVSEGIRWSGGDKLIF.

The chain combines TRDV1 with TRDJ1; either TRDD2 or TRDD3 may fit D (7 bases each). Germline assignment: CDR1 TSWWSYY and CDR2 QGS. This CDR3 contains 23 residues. V gave up 5 bases and J gave up 9 bases, with 46 bases separating them. CDR3 sequence (DNA): TGTGCTCTTGGGACTACTTCCTATTCATACTGGGGTAGAATTCCTCCACGTGCCCATGAACTCATCTTT. Protein sequence: CALGTTSYSYWGRIPPRAHELIF.

In its sample, this clone is large (0.1 to 1%). The chain uses TRDV2 and TRDJ3, with 12 bases aligning to TRDD3. The CDR3 is 20 amino acids. CDR1 is GEAIGNYY, CDR2 EKD, per germline. The J segment lost 0 bases and the V segment lost 3 bases, leaving 8 bases of the junction unmatched. The CDR3 bases are TGTGCCTGTGACCCCATACTGGGGGATACACGCTCCTGGGACACCCGACAGATGTTTTTC. Translation gives CACDPILGDTRSWDTRQMFF.

The sample holds a few counts of this clone. This may be a read error: a much more frequent sequence differs by one nucleotide. Other DNA sequences in the same sample also yield this CDR3. This chain connects TRDV2 to TRDJ1; 7 bases fit TRDD3. From germline, CDR1 is GEAIGNYY and CDR2 EKD. CDR3 size: 17 residues. The V gene end was trimmed by 4 bases and the J gene end by 0 bases; junction bases not matched to a gene: 13. CDR3 coding DNA: TGTGCCTGTGAAGCACTGGGGACTATATCCCACACCGATAAACTCATCTTT. This gives the protein CACEALGTISHTDKLIF.

This chain uses TRDV2 with TRDJ1; 8 bases fit TRDD3. With V trimmed by 3 bases and J by 4 bases, 12 bases remained unmatched. This CDR3 is 16 amino acids long. Germline CDR1 GEAIGNYY, CDR2 EKD. The CDR3 spells CACDGVAGGANDKLIF. The DNA of the CDR3 is TGTGCCTGTGACGGCGTTGCTGGGGGAGCTAACGATAAACTCATCTTT.

This clone is judged medium-sized. This sequence joins TRDV2 and TRDJ1; 9 nucleotides agree with TRDD3. The CDR3 loop spans 16 amino acids. The germline CDR1 and CDR2 sequences are GEAIGNYY and EKD. The junction had 14 bases not matched to a gene; V was cut back by 3 bases and J by 7 bases. The CDR3 coding sequence is TGTGCCTGTGACCCCCTTTTGGTGGGGGATAGGGGTAAACTCATCTTT. It specifies CACDPLLVGDRGKLIF.

The rearrangement uses TRDV1 and TRDJ1, with TRDD3 matching 9 bases. Unmatched junction bases numbered 4, after V lost 1 base and J lost 4 bases. This CDR3 comprises 15 residues. The germline V gene has CDR1 TSWWSYY and CDR2 QGS. Here the CDR3 reads CALGERGYGVDKLIF. CDR3 in DNA: TGTGCTCTTGGGGAACGGGGATACGGCGTCGATAAACTCATCTTT.